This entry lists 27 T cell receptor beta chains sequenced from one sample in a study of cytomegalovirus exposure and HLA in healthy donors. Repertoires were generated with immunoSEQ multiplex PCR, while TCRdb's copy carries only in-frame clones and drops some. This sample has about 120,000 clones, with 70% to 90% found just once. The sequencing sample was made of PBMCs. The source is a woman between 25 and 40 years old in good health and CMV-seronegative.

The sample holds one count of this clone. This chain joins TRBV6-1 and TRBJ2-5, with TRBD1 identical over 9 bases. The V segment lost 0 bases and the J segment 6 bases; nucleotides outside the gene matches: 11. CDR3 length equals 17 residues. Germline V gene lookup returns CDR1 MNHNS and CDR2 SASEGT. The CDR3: CASSEASGTGILKTQYF. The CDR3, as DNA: TGTGCCAGCAGTGAAGCTTCCGGGACAGGGATTTTGAAGACCCAGTACTTC.

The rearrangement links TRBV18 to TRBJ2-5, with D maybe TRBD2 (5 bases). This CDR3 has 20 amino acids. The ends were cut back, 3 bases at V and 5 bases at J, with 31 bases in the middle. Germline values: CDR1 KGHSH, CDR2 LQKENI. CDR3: CASSPLLIMPGGLSDETQYF. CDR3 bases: TGTGCCAGCTCACCTCTCCTAATCATGCCCGGAGGACTGAGTGATGAGACCCAGTACTTC.

The DNA for the CDR3 is TGTGCCAGTAGTAGGACAGCAAATTTTGAAGCTTTCTTT. Its protein is CASSRTANFEAFF. The chain combines TRBV19 with TRBJ1-1; possibly TRBD1 for D (6 bases). Germline V gene sequence: CDR1 LNHDA, CDR2 SQIVND (reference sequence). The length of the CDR3 is 13 residues. Trimming removed 4 bases at V and 7 bases at J, with 13 bases between. The entire variable domain, with the rest obtained from reference TRBV19 and TRBJ1-1, is as follows: DGGITQSPKYLFRKEGQNVTLSCEQNLNHDAMYWYRQDPGQGLRLIYYSQIVNDFQKGDIAEGYSVSREKKESFPLTVTSAQKNPTAFYLCASSRTANFEAFFGQGTRLTVV.

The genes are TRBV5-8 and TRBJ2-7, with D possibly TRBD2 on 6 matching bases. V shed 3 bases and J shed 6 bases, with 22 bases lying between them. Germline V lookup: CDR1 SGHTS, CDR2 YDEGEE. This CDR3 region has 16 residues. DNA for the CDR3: TGTGCCAGCAGCTACCAGCGGTTGGCTTTCGGGGGCGAGCAGTACTTC. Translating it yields CASSYQRLAFGGEQYF. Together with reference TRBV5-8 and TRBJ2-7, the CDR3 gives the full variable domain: EAGVTQSPTHLIKTRGQQATLRCSPISGHTSVYWYQQALGLGLQFLLWYDEGEERNRGNFPPRFSGRQFPNYSSELNVNALELEDSALYLCASSYQRLAFGGEQYFGPGTRLTVT.

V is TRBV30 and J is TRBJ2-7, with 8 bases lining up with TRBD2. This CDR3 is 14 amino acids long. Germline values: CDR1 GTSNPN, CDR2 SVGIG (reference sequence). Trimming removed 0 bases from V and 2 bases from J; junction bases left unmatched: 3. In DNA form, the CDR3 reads TGTGCCTGGAGTGTAACGGGGGGGCCCTACGAGCAGTACTTC. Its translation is CAWSVTGGPYEQYF.

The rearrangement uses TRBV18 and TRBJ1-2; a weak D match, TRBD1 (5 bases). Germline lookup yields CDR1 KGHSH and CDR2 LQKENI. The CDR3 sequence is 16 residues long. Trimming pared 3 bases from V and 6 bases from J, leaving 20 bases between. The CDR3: CASSPDLGKGVHGYTF. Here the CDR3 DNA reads TGTGCCAGCTCACCGGACCTAGGGAAAGGGGTCCATGGCTACACCTTC.

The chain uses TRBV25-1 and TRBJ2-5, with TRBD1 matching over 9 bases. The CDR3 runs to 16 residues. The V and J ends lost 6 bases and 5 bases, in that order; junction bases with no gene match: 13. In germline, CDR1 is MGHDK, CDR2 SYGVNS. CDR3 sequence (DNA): TGTGCCAGCAGCCTTGACAGGGGGGGGGTCGGGGAGACCCAGTACTTC. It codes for CASSLDRGGVGETQYF. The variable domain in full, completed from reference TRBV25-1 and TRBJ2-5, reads EADIYQTPRYLVIGTGKKITLECSQTMGHDKMYWYQQDPGMELHLIHYSYGVNSTEKGDLSSESTVSRIRTEHFPLTLESARPSHTSQYLCASSLDRGGVGETQYFGPGTRLLVL.

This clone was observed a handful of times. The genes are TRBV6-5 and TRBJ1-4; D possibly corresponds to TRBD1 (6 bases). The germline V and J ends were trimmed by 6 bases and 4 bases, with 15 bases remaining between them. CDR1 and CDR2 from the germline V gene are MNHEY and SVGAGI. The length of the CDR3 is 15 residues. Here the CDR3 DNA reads TGTGCCAGCAGCTCCCCAGGGGTCGGTAATGAAAAACTGTTTTTT. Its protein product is CASSSPGVGNEKLFF.

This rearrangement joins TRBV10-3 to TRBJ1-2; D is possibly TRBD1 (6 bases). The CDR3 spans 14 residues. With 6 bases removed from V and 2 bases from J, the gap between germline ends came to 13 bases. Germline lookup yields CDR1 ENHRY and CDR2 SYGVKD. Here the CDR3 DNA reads TGTGCCATCAGGGGGGCAGGGGACAACTATGGCTACACCTTC. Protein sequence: CAIRGAGDNYGYTF.

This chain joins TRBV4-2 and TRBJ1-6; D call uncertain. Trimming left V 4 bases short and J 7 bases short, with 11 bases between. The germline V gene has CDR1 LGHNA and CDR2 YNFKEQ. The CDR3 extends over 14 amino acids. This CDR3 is CASSLDYENSPLHF. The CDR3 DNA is TGTGCCAGCAGCCTAGACTACGAAAATTCACCCCTCCACTTT.

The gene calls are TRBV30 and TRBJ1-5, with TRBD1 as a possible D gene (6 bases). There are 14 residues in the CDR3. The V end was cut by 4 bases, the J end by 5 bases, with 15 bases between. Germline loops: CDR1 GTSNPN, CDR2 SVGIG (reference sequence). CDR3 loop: CAWKSQGQYQPQHF. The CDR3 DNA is TGTGCCTGGAAATCACAGGGACAATATCAGCCCCAGCATTTT.

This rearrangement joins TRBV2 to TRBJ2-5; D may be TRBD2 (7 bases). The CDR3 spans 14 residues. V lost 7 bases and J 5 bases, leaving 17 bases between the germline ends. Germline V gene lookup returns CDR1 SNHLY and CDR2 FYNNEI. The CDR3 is CASIGRTRGETQYF. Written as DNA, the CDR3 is TGTGCCAGCATCGGAAGGACTAGGGGGGAGACCCAGTACTTC. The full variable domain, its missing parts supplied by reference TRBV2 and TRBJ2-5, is EPEVTQTPSHQVTQMGQEVILRCVPISNHLYFYWYRQILGQKVEFLVSFYNNEISEKSEIFDDQFSVERPDGSNFTLKIRSTKLEDSAMYFCASIGRTRGETQYFGPGTRLLVL.

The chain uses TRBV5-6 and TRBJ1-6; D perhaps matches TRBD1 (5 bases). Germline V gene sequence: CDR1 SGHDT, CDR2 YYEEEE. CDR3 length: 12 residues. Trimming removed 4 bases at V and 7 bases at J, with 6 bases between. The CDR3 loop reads CASSQGNSPLHF. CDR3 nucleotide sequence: TGTGCCAGCAGCCAGGGAAATTCACCCCTCCACTTT.

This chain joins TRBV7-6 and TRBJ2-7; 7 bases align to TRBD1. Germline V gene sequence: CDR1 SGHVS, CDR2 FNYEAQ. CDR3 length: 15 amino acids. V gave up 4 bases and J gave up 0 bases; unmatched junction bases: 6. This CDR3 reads CASSSDGTVSYEQYF. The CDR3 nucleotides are TGTGCCAGCAGCTCCGATGGGACAGTCTCCTACGAGCAGTACTTC. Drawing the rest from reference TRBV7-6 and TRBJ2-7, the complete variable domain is GAGVSQSPRYKVTKRGQDVALRCDPISGHVSLYWYRQALGQGPEFLTYFNYEAQQDKSGLPNDRFSAERPEGSISTLTIQRTEQRDSAMYRCASSSDGTVSYEQYFGPGTRLTVT.

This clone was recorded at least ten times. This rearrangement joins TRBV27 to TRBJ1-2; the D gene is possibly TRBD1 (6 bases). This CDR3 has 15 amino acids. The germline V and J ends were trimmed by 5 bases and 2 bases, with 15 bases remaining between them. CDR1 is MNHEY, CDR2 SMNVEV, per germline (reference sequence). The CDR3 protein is CASSPHRALNYGYTF. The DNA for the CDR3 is TGTGCCAGCAGTCCCCACAGGGCCCTAAACTATGGCTACACCTTC.

The CDR3 is CASSRQRASTDTQYF. In DNA form, the CDR3 reads TGTGCCAGCAGCCGCCAGCGGGCTAGCACAGATACGCAGTATTTT. The chain links TRBV7-9 to TRBJ2-3, with D maybe TRBD2 (6 bases). The germline CDR1 and CDR2 sequences are SEHNR and FQNEAQ (reference sequence). The ends were cut back, 5 bases at V and 0 bases at J, with 12 bases in the middle. This CDR3 is built from 15 residues.

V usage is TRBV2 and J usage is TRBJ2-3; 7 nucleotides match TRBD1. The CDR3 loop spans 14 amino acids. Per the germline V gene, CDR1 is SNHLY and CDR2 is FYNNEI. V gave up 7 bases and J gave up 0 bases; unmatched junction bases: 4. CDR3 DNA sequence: TGTGCCAGCAAACAGGGGCTGAGCACAGATACGCAGTATTTT. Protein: CASKQGLSTDTQYF.

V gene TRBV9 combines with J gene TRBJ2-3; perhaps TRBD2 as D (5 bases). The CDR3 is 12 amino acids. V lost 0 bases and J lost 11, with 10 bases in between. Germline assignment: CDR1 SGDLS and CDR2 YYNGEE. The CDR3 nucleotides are TGTGCCAGCAGCGTAGAGGACTCCCAGCAGTATTTT. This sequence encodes CASSVEDSQQYF.

The CDR3 DNA reads TGCGCCAGCACGATGAAATACCCGGGACAGGGTTTCGGTGGCTACACCTTC. It translates to CASTMKYPGQGFGGYTF. The chain combines TRBV5-1 with TRBJ1-2; 9 bases fit TRBD1. J gave up 7 bases and V 6 bases, and 19 bases lay outside the gene matches. Germline V gives CDR1 SGHRS, CDR2 YFSETQ. The CDR3 covers 17 residues.

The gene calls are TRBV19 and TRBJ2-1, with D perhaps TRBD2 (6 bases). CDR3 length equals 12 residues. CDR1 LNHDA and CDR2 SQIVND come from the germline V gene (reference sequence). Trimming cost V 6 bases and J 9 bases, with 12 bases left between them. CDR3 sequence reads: CASSTLGSEQFF. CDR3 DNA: TGTGCCAGTAGCACTCTCGGGAGTGAGCAGTTCTTC.

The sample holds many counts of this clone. CDR3 DNA sequence: TGTGCCAGCAGTCCGAGGGGGATGGATGGCTACACCTTC. It translates to CASSPRGMDGYTF. The chain couples TRBV6-6 to TRBJ1-2; TRBD1 is a possible D gene (6 bases). V gave up 5 bases and J gave up 6 bases, with 13 bases separating them. The CDR3 covers 13 residues. The germline gives CDR1 MNHNY, CDR2 SVGAGI (reference sequence).

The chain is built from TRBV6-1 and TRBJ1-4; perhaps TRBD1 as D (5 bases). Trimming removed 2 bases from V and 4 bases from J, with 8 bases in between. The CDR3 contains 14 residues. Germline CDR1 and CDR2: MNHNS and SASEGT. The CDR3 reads CASSERQYNEKLFF. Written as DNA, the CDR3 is TGTGCCAGCAGTGAACGACAGTATAATGAAAAACTGTTTTTT.

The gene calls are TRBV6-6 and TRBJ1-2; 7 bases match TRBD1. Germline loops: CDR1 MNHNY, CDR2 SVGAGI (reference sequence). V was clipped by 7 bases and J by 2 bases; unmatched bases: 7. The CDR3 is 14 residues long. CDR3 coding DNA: TGTGCCAGCACCCCTCCAGGGGGGAACTATGGCTACACCTTC. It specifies CASTPPGGNYGYTF.

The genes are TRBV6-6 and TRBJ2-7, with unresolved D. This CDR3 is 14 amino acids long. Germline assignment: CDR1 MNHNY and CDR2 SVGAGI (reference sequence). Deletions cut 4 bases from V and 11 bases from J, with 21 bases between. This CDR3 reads CASSWNRRDVEKYF. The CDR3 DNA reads TGTGCCAGCAGTTGGAACCGGAGAGATGTTGAAAAGTACTTC.

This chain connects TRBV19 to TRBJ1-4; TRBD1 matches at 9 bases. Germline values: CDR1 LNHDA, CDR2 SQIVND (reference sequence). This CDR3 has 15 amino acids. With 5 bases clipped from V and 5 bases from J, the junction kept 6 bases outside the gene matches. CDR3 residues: CASSLGQGRNEKLFF. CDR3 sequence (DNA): TGTGCCAGTAGTCTCGGACAGGGGAGAAATGAAAAACTGTTTTTT.

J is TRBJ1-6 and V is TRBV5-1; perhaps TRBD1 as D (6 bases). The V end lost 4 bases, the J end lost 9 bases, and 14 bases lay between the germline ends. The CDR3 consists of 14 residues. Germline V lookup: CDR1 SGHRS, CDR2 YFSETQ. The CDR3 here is CASSPLGALSPLHF. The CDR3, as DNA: TGCGCCAGCAGCCCCTTGGGGGCGCTTTCACCCCTCCACTTT.

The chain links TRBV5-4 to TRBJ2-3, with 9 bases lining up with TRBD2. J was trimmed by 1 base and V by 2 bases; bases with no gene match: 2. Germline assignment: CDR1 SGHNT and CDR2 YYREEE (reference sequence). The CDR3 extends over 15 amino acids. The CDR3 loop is CASSFASGGTDTQYF. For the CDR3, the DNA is TGTGCCAGCAGCTTTGCTAGCGGGGGCACAGATACGCAGTATTTT.